A single sample gave rise to the 12 T cell receptor beta chains below, sequenced in a study of cytomegalovirus exposure and HLA in healthy donors. Primers: 60 Vbeta forward and 13 Jbeta reverse. Assay used: immunoSEQ multiplex PCR; TCRdb lists only in-frame clones, some missing. The table includes around 200,000 clones, 75% to 85% detected once. The sample comprised PBMCs. The receptor set was obtained from a woman aged 55-69 years in good health and CMV-seropositive.

The chain employs TRBV27 and TRBJ2-3; D gene ambiguous. The CDR3 covers 14 residues. Germline CDR1 and CDR2: MNHEY and SMNVEV (reference sequence). Trimming shortened V by 2 bases and J by 2 bases, and 8 bases separated the two germline ends. The CDR3 coding sequence is TGTGCCAGCAGTTTAATTCCCAACACAGATACGCAGTATTTT. It is translated as CASSLIPNTDTQYF.

This sequence joins TRBV5-1 and TRBJ2-7; D is unresolved. The V gene's germline CDR1 is SGHRS and CDR2 YFSETQ. The CDR3 has 15 amino acids. V lost 0 bases to trimming and J lost 2 bases, with 12 bases between them. CDR3 region: CASSLAQAPTYEQYF. In DNA, the CDR3 is TGCGCCAGCAGCTTGGCGCAGGCTCCTACCTACGAGCAGTACTTC.

This rearrangement joins TRBV7-9 to TRBJ2-3, with TRBD2 matching 9 bases. The CDR3 is made up of 14 amino acids. V gave up 2 bases and J gave up 15 bases; unmatched junction bases: 12. Germline-derived CDR1 and CDR2 are SEHNR and FQNEAQ (reference sequence). As DNA, the CDR3 is TGTGCCAGCAGCTTATCGCTAGCGGGGTCGTTTTTATATTTT. Encoded protein: CASSLSLAGSFLYF.

The chain has TRBV7-9 and TRBJ2-5, with 7 bases identical to TRBD1. V shed 0 bases and J 3 bases; nucleotides not matched to a gene: 4. The CDR3 runs 15 residues. Germline CDR1 reads SEHNR; CDR2 reads FQNEAQ (reference sequence). The CDR3 DNA follows: TGTGCCAGCAGCTTAGCGGGTCAGGGGGAAGAGACCCAGTACTTC. Encoded protein: CASSLAGQGEETQYF. The full variable domain, rest sourced from reference TRBV7-9 and TRBJ2-5, is DTGVSQNPRHKITKRGQNVTFRCDPISEHNRLYWYRQTLGQGPEFLTYFQNEAQLEKSRLLSDRFSAERPKGSFSTLEIQRTEQGDSAMYLCASSLAGQGEETQYFGPGTRLLVL.

V usage is TRBV30 and J usage is TRBJ1-1; TRBD1 agrees at 7 bases. Germline-derived CDR1 and CDR2 are GTSNPN and SVGIG (reference sequence). The CDR3 is made up of 14 amino acids. The V segment lost 2 bases and the J segment 6 bases; nucleotides outside the gene matches: 9. Here the CDR3 reads CAWSKEGAVAEAFF. CDR3 nucleotide sequence: TGTGCCTGGAGTAAAGAGGGGGCAGTAGCTGAAGCTTTCTTT.

The chain carries TRBV19 and TRBJ1-5; a possible D gene is TRBD1 (5 bases). Trimming removed 1 base at V and 4 bases at J, with 11 bases between. The germline V gene has CDR1 LNHDA and CDR2 SQIVND (reference sequence). The CDR3 consists of 15 residues. CDR3 coding DNA: TGTGCCAGTAGTATAGTAAGGGGCGGAAATCAGCCCCAGCATTTT. As protein: CASSIVRGGNQPQHF.

The CDR3 coding sequence is TGCGCCAGCAGCCGGACAGTTGTTAGGAACACTGAAGCTTTCTTT. Protein: CASSRTVVRNTEAFF. The chain recombines TRBV5-1 with TRBJ1-1, with D perhaps matching TRBD1 (6 bases). The germline V gene has CDR1 SGHRS and CDR2 YFSETQ. Trimming took 4 bases from V and 1 from J, leaving 14 bases between them. This CDR3 has 15 residues.

This chain connects TRBV27 to TRBJ1-6; perhaps TRBD1 as D (5 bases). The CDR3 spans 12 residues. Germline V gives CDR1 MNHEY, CDR2 SMNVEV (reference sequence). Trimming took 4 bases from V and 8 from J, leaving 6 bases between them. CDR3 bases: TGTGCCAGCAGTTCCAGGGATTCACCCCTCCACTTT. Amino acids: CASSSRDSPLHF.

V is TRBV5-1 and J is TRBJ1-1; TRBD1 matches at 8 bases. Germline V CDR1 and CDR2: SGHRS, YFSETQ. V trimming: 1 base; J trimming: 0 bases; junction bases outside the gene matches: 5. The CDR3 sequence is 16 residues long. For the CDR3, the DNA is TGCGCCAGCAGCTTGACAGGGGGGCCCATGAACACTGAAGCTTTCTTT. Amino acid sequence: CASSLTGGPMNTEAFF.

The rearrangement links TRBV6-1 to TRBJ2-3, with TRBD1 identical over 7 bases. This CDR3 has 12 amino acids. Germline V gene data show CDR1 as MNHNS and CDR2 as SASEGT. The J segment lost 11 bases and the V segment lost 1 base, leaving 3 bases of the junction unmatched. The CDR3 region has the DNA TGTGCCAGCAGTGAAGAGGGACAGAAGCAGTATTTT. It codes for CASSEEGQKQYF.

This chain joins TRBV6-7 and TRBJ2-5; 8 bases line up with TRBD2. TRBV6-7 is sorted into the ORF group, with uncertain function. The CDR3 totals 16 residues. V trimming: 2 bases; J trimming: 1 base; junction bases outside the gene matches: 6. CDR3 coding DNA: TGTGCCAGCAGTTACCGAGTTCTAGCGGGCCAAGAGACCCAGTACTTC. This sequence encodes CASSYRVLAGQETQYF.

The V call is TRBV7-9, the J call TRBJ1-2; 10 bases fit TRBD1. The junction had 1 base not matched to a gene; V was cut back by 5 bases and J by 7 bases. The CDR3 runs to 12 residues. Germline-derived CDR1 and CDR2 are SEHNR and FQNEAQ (reference sequence). The CDR3 DNA sequence: TGTGCCAGCAGCGACAGGGGGCTTGGCTACACCTTC. Encoded protein: CASSDRGLGYTF. Full variable domain (missing parts from reference TRBV7-9 and TRBJ1-2): DTGVSQNPRHKITKRGQNVTFRCDPISEHNRLYWYRQTLGQGPEFLTYFQNEAQLEKSRLLSDRFSAERPKGSFSTLEIQRTEQGDSAMYLCASSDRGLGYTFGSGTRLTVV.